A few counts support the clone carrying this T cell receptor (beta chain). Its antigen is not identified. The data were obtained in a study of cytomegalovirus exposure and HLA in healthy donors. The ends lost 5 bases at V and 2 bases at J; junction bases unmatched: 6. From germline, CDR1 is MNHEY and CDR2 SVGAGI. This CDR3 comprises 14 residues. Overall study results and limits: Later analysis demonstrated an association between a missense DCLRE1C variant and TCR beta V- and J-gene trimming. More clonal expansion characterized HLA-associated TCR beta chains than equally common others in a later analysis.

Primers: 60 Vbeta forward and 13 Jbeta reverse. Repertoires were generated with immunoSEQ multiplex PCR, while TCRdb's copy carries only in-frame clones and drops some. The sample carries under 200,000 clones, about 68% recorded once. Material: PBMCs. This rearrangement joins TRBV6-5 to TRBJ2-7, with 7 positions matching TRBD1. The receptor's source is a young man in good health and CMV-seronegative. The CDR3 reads CASSARDRAYEQYF. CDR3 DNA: TGTGCCAGCAGTGCCCGGGACAGAGCCTACGAGCAGTACTTC.